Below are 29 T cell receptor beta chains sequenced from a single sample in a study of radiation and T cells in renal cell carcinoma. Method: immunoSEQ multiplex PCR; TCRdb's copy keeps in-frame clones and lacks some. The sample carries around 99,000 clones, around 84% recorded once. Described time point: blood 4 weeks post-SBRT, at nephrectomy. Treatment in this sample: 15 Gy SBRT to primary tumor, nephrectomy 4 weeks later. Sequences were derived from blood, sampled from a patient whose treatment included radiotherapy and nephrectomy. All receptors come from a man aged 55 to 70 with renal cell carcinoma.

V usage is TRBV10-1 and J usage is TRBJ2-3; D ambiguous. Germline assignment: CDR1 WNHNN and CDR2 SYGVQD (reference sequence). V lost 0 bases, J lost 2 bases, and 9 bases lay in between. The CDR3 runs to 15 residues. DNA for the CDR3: TGCGCCAGCAGTGAGTCACGGGCGTACACAGATACGCAGTATTTT. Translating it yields CASSESRAYTDTQYF.

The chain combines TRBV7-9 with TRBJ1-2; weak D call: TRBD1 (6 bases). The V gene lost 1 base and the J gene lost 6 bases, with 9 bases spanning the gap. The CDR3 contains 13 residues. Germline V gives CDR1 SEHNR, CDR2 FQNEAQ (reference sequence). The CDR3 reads CASSLVGAHGYTF. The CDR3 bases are TGTGCCAGCAGCTTAGTGGGGGCGCATGGCTACACCTTC.

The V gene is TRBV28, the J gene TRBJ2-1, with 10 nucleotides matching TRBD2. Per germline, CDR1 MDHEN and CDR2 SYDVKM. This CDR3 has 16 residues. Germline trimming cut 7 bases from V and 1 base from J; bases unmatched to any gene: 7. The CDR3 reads CASTVSSGSSYNEQFF. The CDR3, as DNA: TGTGCCAGCACCGTATCTAGCGGGAGTTCCTACAATGAGCAGTTCTTC.

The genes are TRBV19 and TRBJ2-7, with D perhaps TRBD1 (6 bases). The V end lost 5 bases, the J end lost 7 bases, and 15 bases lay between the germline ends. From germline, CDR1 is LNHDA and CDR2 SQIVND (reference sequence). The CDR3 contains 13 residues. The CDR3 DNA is TGTGCCAGTAGTCAATTCCAGGGGAGTGAGCAGTACTTC. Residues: CASSQFQGSEQYF.

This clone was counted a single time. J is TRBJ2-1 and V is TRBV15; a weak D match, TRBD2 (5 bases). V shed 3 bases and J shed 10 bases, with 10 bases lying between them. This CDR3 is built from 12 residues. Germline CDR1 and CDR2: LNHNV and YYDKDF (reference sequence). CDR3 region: CATSRERGEQFF. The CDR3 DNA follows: TGTGCCACCAGCAGGGAAAGAGGGGAGCAGTTCTTC. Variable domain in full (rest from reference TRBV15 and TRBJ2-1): DAMVIQNPRYQVTQFGKPVTLSCSQTLNHNVMYWYQQKSSQAPKLLFHYYDKDFNNEADTPDNFQSRRPNTSFCFLDIRSPGLGDTAMYLCATSRERGEQFFGPGTRLTVL.

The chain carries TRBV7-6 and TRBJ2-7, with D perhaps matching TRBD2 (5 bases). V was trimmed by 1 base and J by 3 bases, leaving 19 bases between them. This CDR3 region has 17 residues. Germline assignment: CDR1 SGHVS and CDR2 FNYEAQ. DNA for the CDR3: TGTGCCAGCAGCTTAGAGGCGGATGGGGTCCGGGGCTACGAGCAGTACTTC. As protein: CASSLEADGVRGYEQYF. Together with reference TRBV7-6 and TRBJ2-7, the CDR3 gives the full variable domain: GAGVSQSPRYKVTKRGQDVALRCDPISGHVSLYWYRQALGQGPEFLTYFNYEAQQDKSGLPNDRFSAERPEGSISTLTIQRTEQRDSAMYRCASSLEADGVRGYEQYFGPGTRLTVT.

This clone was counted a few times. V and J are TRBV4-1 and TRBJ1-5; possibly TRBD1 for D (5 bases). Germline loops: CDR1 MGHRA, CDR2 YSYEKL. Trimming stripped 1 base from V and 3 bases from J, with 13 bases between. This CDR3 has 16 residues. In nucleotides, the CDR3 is TGCGCCAGCAGCCAAGTTCCGGGACGGCTCAATCAGCCCCAGCATTTT. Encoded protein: CASSQVPGRLNQPQHF.

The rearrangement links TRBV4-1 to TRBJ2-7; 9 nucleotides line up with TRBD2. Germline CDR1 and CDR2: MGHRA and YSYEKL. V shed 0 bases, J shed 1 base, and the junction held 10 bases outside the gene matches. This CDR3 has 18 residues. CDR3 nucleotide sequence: TGCGCCAGCAGCCAAGATATGGTTGCGGGAGGGTTGTCCTACGAGCAGTACTTC. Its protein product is CASSQDMVAGGLSYEQYF.

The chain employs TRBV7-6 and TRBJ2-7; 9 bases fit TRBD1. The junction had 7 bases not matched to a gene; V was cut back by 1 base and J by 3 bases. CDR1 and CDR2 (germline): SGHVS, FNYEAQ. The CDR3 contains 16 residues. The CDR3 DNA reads TGTGCCAGCAGCTTAGGAACAGGGGGCGCATTCTACGAGCAGTACTTC. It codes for CASSLGTGGAFYEQYF.

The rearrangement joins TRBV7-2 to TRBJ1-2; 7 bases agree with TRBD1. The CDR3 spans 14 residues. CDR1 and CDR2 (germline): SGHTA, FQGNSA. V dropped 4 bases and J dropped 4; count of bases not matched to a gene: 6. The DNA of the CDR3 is TGTGCCAGCAGCTGGAACAGGGGTAGCTATGGCTACACCTTC. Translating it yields CASSWNRGSYGYTF.

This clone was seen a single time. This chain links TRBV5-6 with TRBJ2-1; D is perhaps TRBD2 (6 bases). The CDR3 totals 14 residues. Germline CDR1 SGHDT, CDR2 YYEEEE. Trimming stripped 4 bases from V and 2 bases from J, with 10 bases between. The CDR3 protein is CASSQGLAYNEQFF. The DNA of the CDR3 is TGTGCCAGCAGCCAGGGACTTGCCTACAATGAGCAGTTCTTC.

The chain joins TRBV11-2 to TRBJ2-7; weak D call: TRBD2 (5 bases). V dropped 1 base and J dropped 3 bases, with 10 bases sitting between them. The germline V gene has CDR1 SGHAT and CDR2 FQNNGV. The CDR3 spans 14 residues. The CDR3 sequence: CASSLVATDYEQYF. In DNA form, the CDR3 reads TGTGCCAGCAGCTTAGTAGCGACTGACTACGAGCAGTACTTC.

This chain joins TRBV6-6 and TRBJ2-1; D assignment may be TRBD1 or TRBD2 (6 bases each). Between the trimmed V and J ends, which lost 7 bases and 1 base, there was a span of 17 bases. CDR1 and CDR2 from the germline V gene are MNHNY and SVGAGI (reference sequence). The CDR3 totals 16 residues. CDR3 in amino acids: CASNLRGAGSYNEQFF. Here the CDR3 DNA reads TGTGCCAGCAACTTGAGGGGGGCGGGGTCCTACAATGAGCAGTTCTTC.

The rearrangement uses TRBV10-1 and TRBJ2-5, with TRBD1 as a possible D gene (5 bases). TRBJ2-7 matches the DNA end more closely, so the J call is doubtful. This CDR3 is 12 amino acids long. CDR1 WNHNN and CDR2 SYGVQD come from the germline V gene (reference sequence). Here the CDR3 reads CASSQGISEQYF. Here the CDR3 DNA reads TGCGCCAGCAGCCAGGGAATCTCCGAGCAGTACTTC.

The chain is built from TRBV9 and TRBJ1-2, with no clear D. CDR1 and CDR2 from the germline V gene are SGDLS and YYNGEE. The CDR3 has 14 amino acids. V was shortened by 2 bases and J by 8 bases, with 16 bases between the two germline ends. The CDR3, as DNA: TGTGCCAGCAGCGTTTTTGACAAGCAAGGCGGCTACACCTTC. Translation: CASSVFDKQGGYTF.

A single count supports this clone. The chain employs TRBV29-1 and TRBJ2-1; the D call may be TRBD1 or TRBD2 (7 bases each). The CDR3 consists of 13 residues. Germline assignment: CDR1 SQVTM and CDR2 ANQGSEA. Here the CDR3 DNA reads TGCAGTTACTCAGGGGGGGTTCGGAATGAGCAGTTCTTC. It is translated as CSYSGGVRNEQFF.

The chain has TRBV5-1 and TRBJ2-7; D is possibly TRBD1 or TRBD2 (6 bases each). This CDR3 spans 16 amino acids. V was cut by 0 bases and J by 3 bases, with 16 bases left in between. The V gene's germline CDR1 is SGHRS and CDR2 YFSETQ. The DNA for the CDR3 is TGCGCCAGCAGCTTGGAGGGGGGCCAAAGGGTCTACGAGCAGTACTTC. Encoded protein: CASSLEGGQRVYEQYF.

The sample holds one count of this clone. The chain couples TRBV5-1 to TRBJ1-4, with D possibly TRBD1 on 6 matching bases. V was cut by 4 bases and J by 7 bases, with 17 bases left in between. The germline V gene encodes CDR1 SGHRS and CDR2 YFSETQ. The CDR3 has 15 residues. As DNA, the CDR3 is TGCGCCAGCAGCCTAACCGGGACAAGGGGTGAAAAACTGTTTTTT. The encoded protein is CASSLTGTRGEKLFF.

The CDR3 sequence: CASSFYDRVNTEAFF. In DNA form, the CDR3 reads TGCGCCAGCAGCTTCTACGACAGGGTGAACACTGAAGCTTTCTTT. This chain uses TRBV5-1 with TRBJ1-1, with TRBD1 identical over 7 bases. Germline V gives CDR1 SGHRS, CDR2 YFSETQ. The CDR3 is 15 amino acids. V shed 2 bases and J 0 bases; nucleotides not matched to a gene: 4.

Here the CDR3 reads CASSEIGGPQETQYF. DNA of the CDR3: TGTGCCAGCAGCGAGATAGGAGGGCCTCAAGAGACCCAGTACTTC. The rearrangement uses TRBV9 and TRBJ2-5; TRBD2 might be the D (6 bases). From germline, CDR1 is SGDLS and CDR2 YYNGEE. CDR3 length: 15 amino acids. The germline V and J ends were trimmed by 3 bases and 2 bases, with 14 bases remaining between them.

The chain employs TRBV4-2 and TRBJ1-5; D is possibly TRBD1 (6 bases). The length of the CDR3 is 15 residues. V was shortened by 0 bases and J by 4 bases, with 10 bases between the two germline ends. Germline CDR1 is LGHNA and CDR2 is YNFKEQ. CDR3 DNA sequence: TGTGCCAGCAGCCAAGATACAGGGACTAATCAGCCCCAGCATTTT. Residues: CASSQDTGTNQPQHF.

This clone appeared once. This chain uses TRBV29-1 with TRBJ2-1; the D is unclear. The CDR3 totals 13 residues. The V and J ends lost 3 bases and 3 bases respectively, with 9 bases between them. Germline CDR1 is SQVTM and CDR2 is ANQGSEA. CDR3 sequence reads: CSVDLGNYNEQFF. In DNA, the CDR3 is TGCAGCGTTGATCTGGGAAACTACAATGAGCAGTTCTTC.

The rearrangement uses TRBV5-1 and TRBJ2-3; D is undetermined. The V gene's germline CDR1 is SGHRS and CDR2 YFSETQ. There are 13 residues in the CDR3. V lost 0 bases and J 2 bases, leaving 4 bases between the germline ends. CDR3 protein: CASSLVVTDTQYF. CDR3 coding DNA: TGCGCCAGCAGCTTGGTAGTCACAGATACGCAGTATTTT.

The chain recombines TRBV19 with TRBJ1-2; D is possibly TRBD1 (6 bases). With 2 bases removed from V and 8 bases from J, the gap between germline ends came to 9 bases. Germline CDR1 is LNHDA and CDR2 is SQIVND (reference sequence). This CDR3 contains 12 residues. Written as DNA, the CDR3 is TGTGCCAGTAGTATAACAGGGTACGGCTACACCTTC. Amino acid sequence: CASSITGYGYTF.

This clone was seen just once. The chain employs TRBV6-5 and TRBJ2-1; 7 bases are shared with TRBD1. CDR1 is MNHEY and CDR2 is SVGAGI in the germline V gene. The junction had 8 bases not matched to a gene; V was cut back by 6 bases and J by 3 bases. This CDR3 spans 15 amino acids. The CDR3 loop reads CASSRGQRYYNEQFF. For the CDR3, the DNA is TGTGCCAGCAGCCGGGGACAGAGATACTACAATGAGCAGTTCTTC.

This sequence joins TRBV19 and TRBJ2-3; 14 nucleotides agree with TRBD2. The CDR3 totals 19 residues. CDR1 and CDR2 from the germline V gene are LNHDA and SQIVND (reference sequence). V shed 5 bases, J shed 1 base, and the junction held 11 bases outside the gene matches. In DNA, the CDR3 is TGTGCCAGTAGTTCACCGGGACTAGCGGGAGTGTGGGGCACAGATACGCAGTATTTT. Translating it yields CASSSPGLAGVWGTDTQYF.

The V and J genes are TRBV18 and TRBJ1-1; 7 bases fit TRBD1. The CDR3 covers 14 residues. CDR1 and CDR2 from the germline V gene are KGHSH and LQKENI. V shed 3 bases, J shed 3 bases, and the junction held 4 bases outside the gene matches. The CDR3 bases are TGTGCCAGCTCACCGGAAACAGGGGACACTGAAGCTTTCTTT. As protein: CASSPETGDTEAFF.

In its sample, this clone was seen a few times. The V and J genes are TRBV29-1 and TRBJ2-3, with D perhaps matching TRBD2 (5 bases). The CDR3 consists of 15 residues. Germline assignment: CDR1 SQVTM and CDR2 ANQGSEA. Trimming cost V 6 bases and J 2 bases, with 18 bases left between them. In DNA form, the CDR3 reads TGCAGCGTCCTGCCACTAGACACTTTCACAGATACGCAGTATTTT. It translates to CSVLPLDTFTDTQYF.

The CDR3 protein is CASSAGPGQAYNEQFF. DNA of the CDR3: TGTGCCAGCAGCGCGGGACCGGGACAGGCTTACAATGAGCAGTTCTTC. The chain couples TRBV9 to TRBJ2-1; 8 nucleotides line up with TRBD1. Trimming took 3 bases from V and 4 from J; bases not matched to a gene: 9. This CDR3 contains 16 residues. Germline loops: CDR1 SGDLS, CDR2 YYNGEE.